These 15 T cell receptor beta chains came from one sample sequenced in a study of blood T cell repertoires in COVID-19. The assay was immunoSEQ multiplex PCR, and TCRdb's table has in-frame clones only and misses some. The sample holds over 150,000 clones, 80% to 90% seen once. The sample comprised peripheral blood. Receptors were obtained from a man aged 45 to 65 with active or convalescent COVID-19.

This chain joins TRBV18 and TRBJ2-7; D remains unclear. Trimming took 3 bases from V and 0 from J, leaving 6 bases between them. The CDR3 consists of 13 residues. The germline V gene has CDR1 KGHSH and CDR2 LQKENI. As DNA, the CDR3 is TGTGCCAGCTCACCGTCTCTCTCCTACGAGCAGTACTTC. This translates into CASSPSLSYEQYF.

Of note for this clone: Compared with germline, one end of the junction differs, possibly owing to a read error. The chain carries TRBV25-1 and TRBJ1-3; D is unresolved. The CDR3 is 14 residues long. The germline gives CDR1 MGHDK, CDR2 SYGVNS. The CDR3 DNA sequence: TGTGCCAGCACTGAAGCAGGCTCTGGAAACACCATATATTTT. This codes for CASTEAGSGNTIYF.

This chain joins TRBV3-1 (or the pseudogene TRBV3-2) and TRBJ1-2; TRBD1 is a possible D gene (5 bases). The V gene's germline CDR1 is LGHDT and CDR2 YNNKEL (reference sequence). CDR3 length: 18 amino acids. Trimming took off 4 bases at V and 7 bases at J, with 28 bases between the two ends. The CDR3 sequence: CASSRKPAPTVVNFGYTF. The CDR3 nucleotides read TGTGCCAGCAGCCGAAAACCCGCCCCGACAGTCGTGAATTTTGGCTACACCTTC.

J is TRBJ2-4 and V is TRBV7-6; 8 nucleotides agree with TRBD2. Per germline, CDR1 SGHVS and CDR2 FNYEAQ. This CDR3 comprises 15 residues. With 5 bases clipped from V and 6 bases from J, the junction kept 9 bases outside the gene matches. Here the CDR3 DNA reads TGTGCCAGCAGCACTACCGGGGGGGCAGGAAACATTCAGTACTTC. The encoded protein is CASSTTGGAGNIQYF.

This rearrangement joins TRBV5-5 to TRBJ1-1; 7 bases map to TRBD1. V lost 3 bases and J lost 6; bases outside the gene matches: 14. This CDR3 contains 16 residues. Germline values: CDR1 SGHKS, CDR2 YYEKEE (reference sequence). CDR3 bases: TGTGCCAGCAGCTCCTCCACACTCCAGGGGGTTTCTGAAGCTTTCTTT. This sequence encodes CASSSSTLQGVSEAFF. Full variable domain (missing parts from reference TRBV5-5 and TRBJ1-1): DAGVTQSPTHLIKTRGQQVTLRCSPISGHKSVSWYQQVLGQGPQFIFQYYEKEERGRGNFPDRFSARQFPNYSSELNVNALLLGDSALYLCASSSSTLQGVSEAFFGQGTRLTVV.

J is TRBJ2-5 and V is TRBV10-3; no clear D. CDR3 length: 13 amino acids. V lost 2 bases to trimming and J lost 7 bases, with 11 bases between them. The germline V gene encodes CDR1 ENHRY and CDR2 SYGVKD. CDR3 bases: TGTGCCATCAGTGAGACTACCCCGCCGACCCAGTACTTC. It translates to CAISETTPPTQYF.

The chain joins TRBV5-1 to TRBJ1-2, with a possible D match to TRBD1 (6 bases). The CDR3 consists of 15 residues. The V end was cut by 0 bases, the J end by 1 base, with 10 bases between. CDR1 is SGHRS and CDR2 is YFSETQ in the germline V gene. Here the CDR3 reads CASSLAPQGNYGYTF. CDR3 DNA: TGCGCCAGCAGCTTGGCCCCACAGGGTAACTATGGCTACACCTTC.

CDR3 DNA sequence: TGTGCCAGCAGCCAGTTGTCTATGGATGGCTACACCTTC. Translating it yields CASSQLSMDGYTF. This chain connects TRBV14 to TRBJ1-2, with D unresolved. The ends were cut back, 3 bases at V and 6 bases at J, with 11 bases in the middle. Germline loops: CDR1 SGHDN, CDR2 FVKESK. This CDR3 comprises 13 residues.

This clone occurred a few times. The J gene is TRBJ2-7, the V gene TRBV11-2; the D gene is possibly TRBD2 (7 bases). V dropped 7 bases and J dropped 0 bases, with 16 bases sitting between them. Germline V gives CDR1 SGHAT, CDR2 FQNNGV. This CDR3 is 15 amino acids long. This CDR3 is CASTPKGGTSYEQYF. The CDR3 bases are TGTGCCAGCACCCCCAAGGGGGGGACCTCCTACGAGCAGTACTTC. The full variable domain, with the rest looked up from reference TRBV11-2 and TRBJ2-7, is EAGVAQSPRYKIIEKRQSVAFWCNPISGHATLYWYQQILGQGPKLLIQFQNNGVVDDSQLPKDRFSAERLKGVDSTLKIQPAKLEDSAVYLCASTPKGGTSYEQYFGPGTRLTVT.

J is TRBJ2-2 and V is TRBV4-3; D not resolved. The CDR3 spans 12 residues. The germline V gene has CDR1 LGHNA and CDR2 YSLEER. Deletions cut 3 bases from V and 7 bases from J, with 6 bases between. CDR3 residues: CASSHNSGELFF. Here the CDR3 DNA reads TGCGCCAGCAGCCATAATAGCGGGGAGCTGTTTTTT.

This clone was detected many times. The chain is built from TRBV7-9 and TRBJ2-3, with 7 bases aligning to TRBD1. V lost 8 bases and J lost 2; bases outside the gene matches: 10. Per the germline V gene, CDR1 is SEHNR and CDR2 is FQNEAQ (reference sequence). CDR3 length: 15 amino acids. CDR3 nucleotide sequence: TGTGCCAGCGGGCTACAGGGGTTCCTCACAGATACGCAGTATTTT. It yields the protein CASGLQGFLTDTQYF.

This clone was detected once. This chain connects TRBV7-2 to TRBJ2-7; TRBD2 matches 10 bases. The junction had 7 bases not matched to a gene; V was cut back by 4 bases and J by 4 bases. Germline-derived CDR1 and CDR2 are SGHTA and FQGNSA. This CDR3 is 15 amino acids long. The CDR3 loop is CASSSWTSGLYEQYF. As DNA, the CDR3 is TGTGCCAGCAGCTCATGGACTAGCGGCCTTTACGAGCAGTACTTC. Looking up the rest from reference TRBV7-2 and TRBJ2-7 gives the full variable domain: GAGVSQSPSNKVTEKGKDVELRCDPISGHTALYWYRQSLGQGLEFLIYFQGNSAPDKSGLPSDRFSAERTGGSVSTLTIQRTQQEDSAVYLCASSSWTSGLYEQYFGPGTRLTVT.

V and J are TRBV11-3 and TRBJ2-1; D is uncertain. CDR1 is SGHNT, CDR2 YENEEA, per germline. This CDR3 spans 14 amino acids. Trimming pared 6 bases from V and 4 bases from J, leaving 13 bases between. The CDR3 sequence: CASSPLGAYNEQFF. DNA of the CDR3: TGTGCCAGCAGTCCCCTGGGCGCGTACAATGAGCAGTTCTTC.

The J gene is TRBJ1-3, the V gene TRBV3-1 (or the pseudogene TRBV3-2), with D tentatively TRBD1 (5 bases). The germline CDR1 and CDR2 sequences are LGHDT and YNNKEL (reference sequence). The CDR3 contains 14 residues. V was trimmed by 4 bases and J by 5 bases, leaving 12 bases between them. This CDR3 is CASSPSRQRNTIYF. The CDR3 DNA sequence: TGTGCCAGCAGCCCTAGTCGACAGAGAAACACCATATATTTT.

This chain joins TRBV4-1 and TRBJ2-7; 7 bases agree with TRBD1. The CDR3 is 16 amino acids. CDR1 and CDR2 (germline): MGHRA, YSYEKL. With V trimmed by 3 bases and J by 6 bases, 14 bases remained unmatched. In DNA form, the CDR3 reads TGCGCCAGCAGCCACGGTACAGGGGCCCTTTCGGGCGAGCAGTACTTC. It specifies CASSHGTGALSGEQYF.